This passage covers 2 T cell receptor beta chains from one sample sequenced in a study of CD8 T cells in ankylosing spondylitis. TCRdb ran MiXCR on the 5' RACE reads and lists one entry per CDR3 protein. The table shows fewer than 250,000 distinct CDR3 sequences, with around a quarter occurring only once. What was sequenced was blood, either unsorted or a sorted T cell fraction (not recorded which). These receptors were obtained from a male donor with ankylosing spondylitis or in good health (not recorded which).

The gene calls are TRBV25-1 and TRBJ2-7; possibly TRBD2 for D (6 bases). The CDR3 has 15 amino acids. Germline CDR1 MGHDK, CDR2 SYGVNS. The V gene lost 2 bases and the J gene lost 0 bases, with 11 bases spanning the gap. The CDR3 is CASSEPDGSSYEQYF. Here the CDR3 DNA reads TGTGCCAGCAGTGAACCGGACGGGAGCTCCTACGAGCAGTACTTC.

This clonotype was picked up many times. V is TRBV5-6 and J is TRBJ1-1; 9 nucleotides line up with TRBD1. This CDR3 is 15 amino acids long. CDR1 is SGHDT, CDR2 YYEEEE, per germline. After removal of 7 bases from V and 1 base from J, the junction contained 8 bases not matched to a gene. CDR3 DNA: TGTGCCAGCGATGAGGGACAGGGTTGGAACACTGAAGCTTTCTTT. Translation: CASDEGQGWNTEAFF.